This T cell receptor (beta chain) derives from a study of identical twins. Each CDR3 protein is one row after TCRdb ran MiXCR on the 5' RACE reads. The repertoire holds 500,000 to 700,000 distinct CDR3 sequences, with less than 9% as singletons. This clonotype was detected many times. This same sample was also part of a study on yellow fever vaccine responses in identical twins.

The clonotype originates from a woman aged 18-29 years in good health. Sequenced sample: PBMCs.

CDR3 in amino acids: CASSPRGLGEAFF. In nucleotides, the CDR3 is TGTGCCAGCAGCCCAAGGGGGCTTGGTGAAGCTTTCTTT. The gene calls are TRBV3-1 and TRBJ1-1, with 7 bases aligning to TRBD1. With 4 bases clipped from V and 7 bases from J, the junction kept 6 bases outside the gene matches. Germline lookup yields CDR1 LGHDT and CDR2 YNNKEL (reference sequence). The CDR3 totals 13 residues.